Described below is a single T cell receptor (beta chain) sequence and its context. This record comes from a study of T-cell reconstitution after alpha-beta-depleted transplantation in children. The TCRbeta library incorporated unique molecular identifiers. One entry per CDR3 protein results from TCRdb running MiXCR on the PCR reads. The sample yields approximately 400,000 distinct CDR3 sequences, approximately 11% seen once. Trimming removed 8 bases from V and 6 bases from J; junction bases left unmatched: 9. Germline V gene sequence: CDR1 SNHLY, CDR2 FYNNEI. CDR3 length equals 14 residues. The sample was PBMCs from the stem cell graft donor, taken from the stem cell graft. This clonotype was obtained from a human donor who donated a stem cell graft to a child with acute myeloid leukemia. The chain uses TRBV2 and TRBJ2-7; 11 bases are a match to TRBD1. CDR3 sequence: CASSDPGTGGEQYV. CDR3 bases: TGTGCCAGCTCCGACCCCGGGACAGGGGGCGAGCAGTACGTC.